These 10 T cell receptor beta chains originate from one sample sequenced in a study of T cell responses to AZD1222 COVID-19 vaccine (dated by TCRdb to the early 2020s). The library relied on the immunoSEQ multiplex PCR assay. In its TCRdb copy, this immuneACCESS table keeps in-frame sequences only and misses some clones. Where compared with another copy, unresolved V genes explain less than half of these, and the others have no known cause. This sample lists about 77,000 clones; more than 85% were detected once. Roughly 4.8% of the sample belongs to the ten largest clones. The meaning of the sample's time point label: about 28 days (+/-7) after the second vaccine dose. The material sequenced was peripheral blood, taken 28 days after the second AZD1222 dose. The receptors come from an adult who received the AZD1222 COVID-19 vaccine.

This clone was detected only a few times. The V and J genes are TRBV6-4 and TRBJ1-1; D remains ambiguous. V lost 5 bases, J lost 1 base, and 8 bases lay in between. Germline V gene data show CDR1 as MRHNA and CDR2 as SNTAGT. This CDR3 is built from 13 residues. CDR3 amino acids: CASSLTWNTEAFF. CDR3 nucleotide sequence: TGTGCCAGCAGTCTCACATGGAACACTGAAGCTTTCTTT.

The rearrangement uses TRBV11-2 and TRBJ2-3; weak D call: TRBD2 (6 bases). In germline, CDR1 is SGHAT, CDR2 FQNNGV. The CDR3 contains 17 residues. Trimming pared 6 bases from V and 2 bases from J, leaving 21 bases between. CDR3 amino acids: CASSQSGRWGDTDTQYF. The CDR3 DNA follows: TGTGCCAGCAGTCAATCGGGCCGGTGGGGGGACACAGATACGCAGTATTTT.

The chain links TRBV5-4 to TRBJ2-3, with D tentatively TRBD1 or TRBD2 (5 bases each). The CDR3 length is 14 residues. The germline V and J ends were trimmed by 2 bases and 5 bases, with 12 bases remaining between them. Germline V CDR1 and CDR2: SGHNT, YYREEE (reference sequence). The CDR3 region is CASSLYRDQDTQYF. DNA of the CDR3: TGTGCCAGCAGCTTATATCGGGACCAAGATACGCAGTATTTT.

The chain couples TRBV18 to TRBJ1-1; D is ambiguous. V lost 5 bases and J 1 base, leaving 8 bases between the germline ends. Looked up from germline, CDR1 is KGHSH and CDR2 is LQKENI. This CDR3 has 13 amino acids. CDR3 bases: TGTGCCAGCTCAAAAGACGGGAACACTGAAGCTTTCTTT. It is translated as CASSKDGNTEAFF.

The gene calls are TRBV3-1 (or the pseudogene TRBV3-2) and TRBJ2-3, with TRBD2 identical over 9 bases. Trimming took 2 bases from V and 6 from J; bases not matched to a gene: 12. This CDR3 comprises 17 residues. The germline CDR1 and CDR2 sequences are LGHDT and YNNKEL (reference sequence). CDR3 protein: CASSQLQVTSGADTQYF. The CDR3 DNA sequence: TGTGCCAGCAGCCAACTTCAGGTGACTAGCGGAGCGGATACGCAGTATTTT.

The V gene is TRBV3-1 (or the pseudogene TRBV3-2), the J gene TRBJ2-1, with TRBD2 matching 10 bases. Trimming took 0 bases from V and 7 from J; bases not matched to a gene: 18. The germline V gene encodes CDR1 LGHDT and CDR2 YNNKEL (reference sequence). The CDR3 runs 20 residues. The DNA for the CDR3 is TGTGCCAGCAGCCAAGAAGAGACACGGGTTGGACTAGCGGTTAGTAATGAGCAGTTCTTC. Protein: CASSQEETRVGLAVSNEQFF.

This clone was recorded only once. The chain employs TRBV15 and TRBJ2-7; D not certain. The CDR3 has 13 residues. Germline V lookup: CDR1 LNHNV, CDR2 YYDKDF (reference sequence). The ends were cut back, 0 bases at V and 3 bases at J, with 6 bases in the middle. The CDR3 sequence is CATSRDQGYEQYF. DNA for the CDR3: TGTGCCACCAGCAGAGATCAAGGCTACGAGCAGTACTTC. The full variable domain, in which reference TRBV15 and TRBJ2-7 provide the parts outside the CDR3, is DAMVIQNPRYQVTQFGKPVTLSCSQTLNHNVMYWYQQKSSQAPKLLFHYYDKDFNNEADTPDNFQSRRPNTSFCFLDIRSPGLGDTAMYLCATSRDQGYEQYFGPGTRLTVT.

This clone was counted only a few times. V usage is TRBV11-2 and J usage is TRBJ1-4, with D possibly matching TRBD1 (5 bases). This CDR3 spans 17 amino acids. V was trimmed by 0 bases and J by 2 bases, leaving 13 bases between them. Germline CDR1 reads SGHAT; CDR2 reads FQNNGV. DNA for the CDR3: TGTGCCAGCAGCTTAGAGGGGGGGAGTTCCACTAATGAAAAACTGTTTTTT. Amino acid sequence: CASSLEGGSSTNEKLFF.

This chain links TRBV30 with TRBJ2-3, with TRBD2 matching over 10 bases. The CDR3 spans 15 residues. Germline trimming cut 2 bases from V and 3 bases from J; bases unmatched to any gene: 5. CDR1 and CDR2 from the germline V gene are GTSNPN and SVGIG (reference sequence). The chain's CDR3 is CAWSYSGRPTDTQYF. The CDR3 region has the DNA TGTGCCTGGAGTTATAGCGGGAGGCCTACAGATACGCAGTATTTT.

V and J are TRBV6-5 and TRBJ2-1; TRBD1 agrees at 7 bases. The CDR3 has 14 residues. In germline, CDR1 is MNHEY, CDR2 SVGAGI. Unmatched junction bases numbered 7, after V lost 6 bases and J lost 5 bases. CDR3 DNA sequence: TGTGCCAGCAGACAGGACAGGACCGACAATGAGCAGTTCTTC. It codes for CASRQDRTDNEQFF.